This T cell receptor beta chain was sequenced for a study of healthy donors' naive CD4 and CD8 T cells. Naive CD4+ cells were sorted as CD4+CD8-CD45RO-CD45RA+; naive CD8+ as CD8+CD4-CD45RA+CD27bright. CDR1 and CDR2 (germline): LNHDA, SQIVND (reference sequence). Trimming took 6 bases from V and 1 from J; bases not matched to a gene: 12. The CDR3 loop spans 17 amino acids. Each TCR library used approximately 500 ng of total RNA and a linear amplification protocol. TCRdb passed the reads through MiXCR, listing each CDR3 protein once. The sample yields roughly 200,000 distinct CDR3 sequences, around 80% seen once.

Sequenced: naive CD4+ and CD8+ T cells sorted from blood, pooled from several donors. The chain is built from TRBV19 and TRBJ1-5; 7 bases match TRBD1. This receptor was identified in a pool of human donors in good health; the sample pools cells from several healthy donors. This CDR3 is CASRAGMTGPSNQPQHF. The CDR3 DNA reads TGTGCCAGTAGGGCCGGCATGACAGGGCCCAGCAATCAGCCCCAGCATTTT.